This is a list of T cell receptor beta chains from one sample in a study of T cell changes during pregnancy in multiple sclerosis. Only in-frame clones appear in the TCRdb table, and some are missing; sequencing was by immunoSEQ multiplex PCR. Here the sample spans some 120,000 clones, approximately 95% being singletons. The source was peripheral blood, collected before pregnancy. The source of these receptors is a female donor with multiple sclerosis, enrolled in a pregnancy study. Each CDR3 is given with its conserved first and last residue. Fields, in order: J gene, V gene, clone size, D gene, CDR3 protein, CDR3 DNA. The D gene is left open where the match is weak. Rows give clone size only sometimes, using once, few, many, or a class for an expanded clone.

J: TRBJ2-1; V: TRBV7-2; size: .; D: TRBD2; CDR3: CASSLPGLAGPIYNEQFF; DNA: TGTGCCAGCAGCTTACCTGGACTAGCGGGGCCAATTTACAATGAGCAGTTCTTC
J: TRBJ2-7; V: TRBV19; size: .; D: TRBD2; CDR3: CASSGLAGSEQYF; DNA: TGTGCCAGTTCAGGACTAGCGGGGAGTGAGCAGTACTTC
J: TRBJ2-7; V: TRBV5-5; size: few; D: TRBD1; CDR3: CASSPDRARGEQYF; DNA: TGTGCCAGCAGCCCGGACAGGGCCAGGGGGGAGCAGTACTTC
J: TRBJ2-2; V: TRBV7-2; size: .; D: .; CDR3: CASSFAGAYTGELFF; DNA: TGTGCCAGCAGCTTTGCGGGGGCCTACACCGGGGAGCTGTTTTTT
J: TRBJ2-7; V: TRBV10-3; size: .; D: .; CDR3: CAISDPGKYEQYF; DNA: TGTGCCATCAGTGATCCGGGAAAATACGAGCAGTACTTC
J: TRBJ2-3; V: TRBV2; size: .; D: TRBD2; CDR3: CASSDPRGGRTDTQYF; DNA: TGTGCCAGCAGTGATCCCCGGGGGGGCCGAACAGATACGCAGTATTTT
J: TRBJ1-5; V: TRBV6-5; size: .; D: .; CDR3: CASNDRGVGQPQHF; DNA: TGTGCCAGCAACGATCGGGGGGTTGGTCAGCCCCAGCATTTT
J: TRBJ2-5; V: TRBV6-6; size: once; D: .; CDR3: CASSGPQGEETQYF; DNA: TGTGCCAGCAGTGGACCACAAGGGGAAGAGACCCAGTACTTC
J: TRBJ1-1; V: TRBV7-2; size: .; D: .; CDR3: CASSLYTTANTEAFF; DNA: TGTGCCAGCAGCTTATATACGACAGCGAACACTGAAGCTTTCTTT
J: TRBJ2-3; V: TRBV18; size: .; D: .; CDR3: CASSPVAQGLTDTQYF; DNA: TGTGCCAGCTCACCAGTAGCACAGGGTCTGACAGATACGCAGTATTTT
J: TRBJ2-5; V: TRBV7-3; size: .; D: .; CDR3: CASSPSGGETQYF; DNA: TGTGCCAGCAGCCCCTCAGGGGGGGAGACCCAGTACTTC
J: TRBJ2-1; V: TRBV9; size: .; D: TRBD2; CDR3: CASSVTSGGMDEQFF; DNA: TGTGCCAGCAGCGTAACTAGCGGGGGGATGGATGAGCAGTTCTTC
J: TRBJ2-7; V: TRBV4-1; size: .; D: TRBD2; CDR3: CASSQDLGAGGSHEQYF; DNA: TGCGCCAGCAGCCAAGATCTAGGGGCGGGAGGGTCCCACGAGCAGTACTTC
J: TRBJ1-5; V: TRBV5-1; size: .; D: .; CDR3: CASSLGGLDHQPQHF; DNA: TGCGCCAGCAGCTTGGGGGGGCTAGATCATCAGCCCCAGCATTTT
J: TRBJ2-3; V: TRBV7-6; size: .; D: TRBD2; CDR3: CASSLAASGVHTDTQYF; DNA: TGTGCCAGCAGCTTAGCGGCTAGCGGGGTTCACACAGATACGCAGTATTTT
J: TRBJ1-3; V: TRBV6-6; size: .; D: .; CDR3: CASSYSRGDSGNTIYF; DNA: TGTGCCAGCAGTTACTCGCGGGGAGACTCTGGAAACACCATATATTTT